The entry that follows covers one TCR beta chain sequence. This sample stems from a study of shared clonotypes between healthy human individuals. Study-wide context: Per-donor plates numbered three CD4 naive, three CD4 memory, two CD8 naive and one CD8 memory.

An assay was performed, and its level was deep. Sequencing was performed with immunoSEQ multiplex PCR; in TCRdb, only in-frame clones are kept and a portion is missing. This sample has around 1.5 million clones, with 95% to 99% found just once. The CDR3 consists of 14 residues. In germline, CDR1 is SGDLS, CDR2 YYNGEE. The germline V and J ends were trimmed by 4 bases and 3 bases, with 10 bases remaining between them. Naive CD4+ cells were CD45RA-selected; the remaining cells were memory. This chain joins TRBV9 and TRBJ2-2; D is possibly TRBD1 (5 bases). The sequenced sample consisted of naive CD4+ T cells sorted from blood. Subset in this sample: CD45RA+ positively selected. The receptor's source is a man aged 25 to 40 in good health. CDR3 residues: CASSPRQYTGELFF. CDR3 nucleotide sequence: TGTGCCAGCAGCCCCAGACAGTACACCGGGGAGCTGTTTTTT.